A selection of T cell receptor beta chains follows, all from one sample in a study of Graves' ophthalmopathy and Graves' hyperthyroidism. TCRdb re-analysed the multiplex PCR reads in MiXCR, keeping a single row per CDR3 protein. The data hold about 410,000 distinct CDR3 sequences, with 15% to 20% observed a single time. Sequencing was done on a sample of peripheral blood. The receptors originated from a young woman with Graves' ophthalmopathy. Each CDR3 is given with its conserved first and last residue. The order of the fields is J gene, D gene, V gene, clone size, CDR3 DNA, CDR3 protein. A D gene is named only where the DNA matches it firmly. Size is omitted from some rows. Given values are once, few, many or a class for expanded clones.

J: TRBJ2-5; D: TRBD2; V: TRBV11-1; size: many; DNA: TGTGCCAGCAGCTTACGACTAGCGGGACTCCAAGAGACCCAGTACTTC; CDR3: CASSLRLAGLQETQYF
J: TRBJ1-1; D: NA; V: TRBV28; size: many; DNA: TGTGCCAGCACGGGGGGCGGGAACACTGAAGCTTTCTTT; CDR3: CASTGGGNTEAFF
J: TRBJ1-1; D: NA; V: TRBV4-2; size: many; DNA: TGTGCCAGCAGCCTTGAGCCGACAGGTCCTGAAGCTTTCTTT; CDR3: CASSLEPTGPEAFF
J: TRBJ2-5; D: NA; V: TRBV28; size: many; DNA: TGTGCCAGCAGTCCCTCGGGGGCTTTGTACCAAGAGACCCAGTACTTC; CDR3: CASSPSGALYQETQYF
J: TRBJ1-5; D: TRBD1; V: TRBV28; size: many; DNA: TGTGCCAGCAGTACACCCGGGACAGGCTCCAATCAGCCCCAGCATTTT; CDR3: CASSTPGTGSNQPQHF
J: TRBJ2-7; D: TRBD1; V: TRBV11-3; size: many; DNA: TGTGCCAGCAGCTCCCGACAGGGGCGACCGGGCGAGCAGTACTTC; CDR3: CASSSRQGRPGEQYF
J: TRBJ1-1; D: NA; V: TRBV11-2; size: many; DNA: TGTGCCAGCAGCTCGGGGACCCCAAAGAACACTGAAGCTTTCTTT; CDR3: CASSSGTPKNTEAFF
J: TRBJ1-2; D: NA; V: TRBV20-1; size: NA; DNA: TGCAGTGCGGAAGACACTGGATTGCTCTATGGCTACACCTTC; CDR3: CSAEDTGLLYGYTF
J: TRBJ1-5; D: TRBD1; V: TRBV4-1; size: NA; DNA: TGCGCCAGCAGCCAAGGGACAGGGGGGGGGGTACCCCAGCATTTT; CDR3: CASSQGTGGGVPQHF
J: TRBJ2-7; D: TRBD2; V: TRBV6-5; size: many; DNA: TGTGCCAGCAGTAGGACTAGCGGGAGTCTTCTTAGCGAGCAGTACTTC; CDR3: CASSRTSGSLLSEQYF
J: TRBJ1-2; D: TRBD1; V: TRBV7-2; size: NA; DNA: TGTGCCAGCAGCTTAGCGTGGGACAGGGGCTCGAGCTATGGCTACACCTTC; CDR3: CASSLAWDRGSSYGYTF
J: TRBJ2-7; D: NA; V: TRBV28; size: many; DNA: TGTGCCAGCAGTTTAAGTTGGTCTAGCCAGTACTTC; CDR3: CASSLSWSSQYF
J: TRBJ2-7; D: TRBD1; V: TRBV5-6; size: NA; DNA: TGTGCCAGCAGCCCCCCGACAGGGAGTAAGCCCGACGAGCAGTACTTC; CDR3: CASSPPTGSKPDEQYF
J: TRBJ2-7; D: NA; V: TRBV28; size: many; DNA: TGTGCCAGCAGTGCCGGGACTCTCTCCGAGCAGTACTTC; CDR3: CASSAGTLSEQYF
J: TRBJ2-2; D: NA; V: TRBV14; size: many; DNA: TGTGCCAGCAGTCCCCGTCTTACCGGGGAGCTGTTTTTT; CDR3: CASSPRLTGELFF
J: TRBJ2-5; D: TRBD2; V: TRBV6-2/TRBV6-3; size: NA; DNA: TGTGCCAGCAGCCGGACTAGGAGAGAGACCCAGTACTTC; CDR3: CASSRTRRETQYF
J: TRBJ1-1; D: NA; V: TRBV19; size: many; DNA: TGTGCCAGTACCCCTGGCACTGAAGCTTTCTTT; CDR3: CASTPGTEAFF
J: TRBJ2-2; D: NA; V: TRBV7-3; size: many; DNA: TGTGCCAGCGGTAGCCACACCGGGGAGCTGTTTTTT; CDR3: CASGSHTGELFF
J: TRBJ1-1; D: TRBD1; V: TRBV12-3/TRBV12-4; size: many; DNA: TGTGCCAGCAGCACCCGGACAGGGGCCCGAACGAACACTGAAGCTTTCTTT; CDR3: CASSTRTGARTNTEAFF
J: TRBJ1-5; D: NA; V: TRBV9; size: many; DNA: TGTGCCAGCAGCGTAGATGGGTATAGCAATCAGCCCCAGCATTTT; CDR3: CASSVDGYSNQPQHF
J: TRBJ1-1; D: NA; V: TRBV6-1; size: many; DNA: TGTGCCAGCAGCCTGGAAGTGGAGACTGAAGCTTTCTTT; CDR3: CASSLEVETEAFF
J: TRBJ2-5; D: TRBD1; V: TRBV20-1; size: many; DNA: TGCAGTGCCGGTGGGACAGAGCAAGAGACCCAGTACTTC; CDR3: CSAGGTEQETQYF
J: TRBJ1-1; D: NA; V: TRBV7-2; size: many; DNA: TGTGCCAGCAGCTTAATCGGTAGGACTGAAGCTTTCTTT; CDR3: CASSLIGRTEAFF
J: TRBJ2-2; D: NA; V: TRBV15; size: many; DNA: TGTGCCACCAGCAGAGGGGGCGGAACCGGGGAGCTGTTTTTT; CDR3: CATSRGGGTGELFF
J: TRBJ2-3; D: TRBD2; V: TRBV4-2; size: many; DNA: TGTGCCAGCACCCGAACTCTTCCGGGACTAGAGGGAAGCACAGATACGCAGTATTTT; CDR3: CASTRTLPGLEGSTDTQYF
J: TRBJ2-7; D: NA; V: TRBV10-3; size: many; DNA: TGTGCCATCAGCAGCCGGCAGGGTAGCTACGAGCAGTACTTC; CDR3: CAISSRQGSYEQYF
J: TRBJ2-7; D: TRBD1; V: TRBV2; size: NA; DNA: TGTGCCAGTTTAGAGACAGGGACCTCCTACGAGCAGTACTTC; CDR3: CASLETGTSYEQYF
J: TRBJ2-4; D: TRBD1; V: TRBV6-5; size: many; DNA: TGTGCCAGCAGTCGACAGGGAACGGCCAAAAACATTCAGTACTTC; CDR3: CASSRQGTAKNIQYF
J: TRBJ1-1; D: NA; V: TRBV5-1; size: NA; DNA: TGCGCCAGCAGCTCTGACGGGATCAACGGGGTGACTGAAGCTTTCTTT; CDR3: CASSSDGINGVTEAFF
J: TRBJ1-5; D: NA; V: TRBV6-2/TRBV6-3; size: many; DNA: TGTGCCAGCACAAGACCGACTCAGCCCCAGCATTTT; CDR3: CASTRPTQPQHF
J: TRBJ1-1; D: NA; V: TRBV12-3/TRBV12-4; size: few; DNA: TGTGCCAGCAGTTTCCACGACGGAAACACTGAAGCTTTCTTT; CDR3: CASSFHDGNTEAFF
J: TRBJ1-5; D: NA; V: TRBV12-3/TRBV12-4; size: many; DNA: TGTGCCAGCAGTCAAGGGACGGTGAGCAATCAGCCCCAGCATTTT; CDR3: CASSQGTVSNQPQHF
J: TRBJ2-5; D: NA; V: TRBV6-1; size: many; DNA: TGTGCCAGCAGTGAAGCAGGGAAAGAGACCCAGTACTTC; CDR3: CASSEAGKETQYF
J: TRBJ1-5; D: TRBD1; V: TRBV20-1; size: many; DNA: TGCAGTGCTGACCAACGCAACAGGGGTGGCAATCAGCCCCAGCATTTT; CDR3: CSADQRNRGGNQPQHF
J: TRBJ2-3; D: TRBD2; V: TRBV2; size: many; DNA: TGTGCCAGCAGTGTGACGACTAGCGGCCATACCCCTTGGGGCACAGATACGCAGTATTTT; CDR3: CASSVTTSGHTPWGTDTQYF
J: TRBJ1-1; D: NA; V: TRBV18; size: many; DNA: TGTGCCAGCTCAGCCCGGGGAGGCCTCGGCACTGAAGCTTTCTTT; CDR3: CASSARGGLGTEAFF
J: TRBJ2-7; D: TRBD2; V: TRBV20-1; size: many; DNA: TGCAGTGCTAGAGAAAGCCCAGCGGGGGGGCCAAGGGAGCAGTACTTC; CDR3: CSARESPAGGPREQYF
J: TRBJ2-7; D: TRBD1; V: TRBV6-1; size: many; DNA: TGTGCCAGCAGTGAGCCGGGACAGGGGACCTACGAGCAGTACTTC; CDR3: CASSEPGQGTYEQYF
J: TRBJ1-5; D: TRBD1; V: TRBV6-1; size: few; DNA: TGTGCCAGCAGTCTAGACAGGGGTCGGCAGCCCCAGCATTTT; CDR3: CASSLDRGRQPQHF
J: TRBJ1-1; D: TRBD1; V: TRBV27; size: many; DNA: TGTGCCAGCAGGTTCCAGGGGGGATGGACTGAAGCTTTCTTT; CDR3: CASRFQGGWTEAFF
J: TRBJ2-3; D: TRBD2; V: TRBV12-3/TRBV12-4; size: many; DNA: TGTGCCAGCAGTCAACAGCGGGGGGGGACCACAGATACGCAGTATTTT; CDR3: CASSQQRGGTTDTQYF
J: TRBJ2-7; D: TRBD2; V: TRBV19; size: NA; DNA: TGTGCCAGTAGCAGCGGGGGAGGTTTATCCTACGAGCAGTACTTC; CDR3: CASSSGGGLSYEQYF
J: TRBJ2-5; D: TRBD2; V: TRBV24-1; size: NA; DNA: TGTGCCACCAGCGGCCCCGAGGAGCGGGGGTCCCAAGAGACCCAGTACTTC; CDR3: CATSGPEERGSQETQYF
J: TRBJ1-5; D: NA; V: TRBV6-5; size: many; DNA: TGTGCCAGCACCGCGAGCCGGTCGGGCAATCAGCCCCAGCATTTT; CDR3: CASTASRSGNQPQHF
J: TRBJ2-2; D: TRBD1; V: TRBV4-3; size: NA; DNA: TGCGCCAGCAGCCAAGGCCCGGGACAGGGGAACACCGGGGAGCTGTTTTTT; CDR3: CASSQGPGQGNTGELFF
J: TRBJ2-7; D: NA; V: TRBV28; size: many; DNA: TGTGCCACTTCGAGGACAGCCTTCTCCTACGAGCAGTACTTC; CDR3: CATSRTAFSYEQYF
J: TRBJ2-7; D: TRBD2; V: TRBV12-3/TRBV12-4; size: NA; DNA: TGTGCCAGCAGCCAAACTAGCGGGAGCCACGAGCAGTACTTC; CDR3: CASSQTSGSHEQYF
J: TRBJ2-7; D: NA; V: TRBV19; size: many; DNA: TGTGCCAGTAGTATAGGACTGTACTACGAGCAGTACTTC; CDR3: CASSIGLYYEQYF
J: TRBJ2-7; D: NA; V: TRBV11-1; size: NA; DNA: TGTGCCAGCAGCCCAGGGACGGAGCTTGAGGTTCTTCGCCTGTACTTC; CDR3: CASSPGTELEVLRLYF
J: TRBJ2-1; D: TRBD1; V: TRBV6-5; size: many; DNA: TGTGCCAGCAGTTCCGGACAGGGGAGAAATGAGCAGTTCTTC; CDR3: CASSSGQGRNEQFF
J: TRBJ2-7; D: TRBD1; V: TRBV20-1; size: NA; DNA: TGCAGTGCTAGATGGGCAGGGGGCGCATCTTACTACGGGCAGTACTTC; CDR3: CSARWAGGASYYGQYF
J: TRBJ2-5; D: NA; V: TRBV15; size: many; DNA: TGTGCCACCAGCAGAGGGGATGGTGGAGAGACCCAGTACTTC; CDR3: CATSRGDGGETQYF
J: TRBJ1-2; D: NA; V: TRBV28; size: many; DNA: TGTGCCAGCACTCAGGGGTACTATGGCTACACCTTC; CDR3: CASTQGYYGYTF
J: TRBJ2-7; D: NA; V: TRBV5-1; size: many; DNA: TGCGCCAGCAGCTGGACACGGACGGCTTACTCCTACGAGCAGTACTTC; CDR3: CASSWTRTAYSYEQYF
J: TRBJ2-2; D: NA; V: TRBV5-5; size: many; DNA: TGTGCCAGCAGCCGTTTTTCCGGCACCGGGGAGCTGTTTTTT; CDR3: CASSRFSGTGELFF